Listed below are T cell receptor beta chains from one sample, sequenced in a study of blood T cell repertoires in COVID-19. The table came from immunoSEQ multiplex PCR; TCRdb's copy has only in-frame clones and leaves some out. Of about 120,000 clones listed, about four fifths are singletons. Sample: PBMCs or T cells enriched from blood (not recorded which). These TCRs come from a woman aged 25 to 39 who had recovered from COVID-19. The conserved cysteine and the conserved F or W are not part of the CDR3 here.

cdr3_aa: ASSLGTSYEQY
v_call: TRBV4-3
j_call: TRBJ2-7

cdr3_aa: ASSFMRGSYSNQPQH
v_call: TRBV5-8
j_call: TRBJ1-5

cdr3_aa: ASSLIAESSYEQY
v_call: TRBV7-3
j_call: TRBJ2-7

cdr3_aa: AWSVGGSGNQPQH
v_call: TRBV30
j_call: TRBJ1-5

cdr3_aa: ASSQDIIGGTQY
v_call: TRBV4-1
j_call: TRBJ2-3

cdr3_aa: AAGTSGSYEQY
v_call: TRBV10-2
j_call: TRBJ2-7

cdr3_aa: ASSRLEGEQY
v_call: TRBV12-3/TRBV12-4
j_call: TRBJ2-7

cdr3_aa: ASSLRGYEQY
v_call: TRBV5-1
j_call: TRBJ2-7

cdr3_aa: AWRTSGSTDTQY
v_call: TRBV30
j_call: TRBJ2-3

cdr3_aa: AWRKIGGRGNTEAF
v_call: TRBV30
j_call: TRBJ1-1

cdr3_aa: ASSITSGREYNEQF
v_call: TRBV25-1
j_call: TRBJ2-1

cdr3_aa: ACGDGVNQPQH
v_call: TRBV7-9
j_call: TRBJ1-5

cdr3_aa: ASSQEDAGGTGELF
v_call: TRBV4-2
j_call: TRBJ2-2

cdr3_aa: ASSLASTGKDTEAF
v_call: TRBV11-3
j_call: TRBJ1-1

cdr3_aa: ASSLTQYNEQF
v_call: TRBV11-3
j_call: TRBJ2-1

cdr3_aa: ASSLAWGGYRATNEKLF
v_call: TRBV4-3
j_call: TRBJ1-4

cdr3_aa: ASSSSGRGSYEQY
v_call: TRBV6-5
j_call: TRBJ2-7

cdr3_aa: ASSSQTGYWSNQPQH
v_call: TRBV27
j_call: TRBJ1-5

cdr3_aa: ASSTTDSLSYNEQF
v_call: TRBV28
j_call: TRBJ2-1

cdr3_aa: ASRPRTSGRAGELF
v_call: TRBV13
j_call: TRBJ2-2

cdr3_aa: ASSLGVPAVNEQF
v_call: TRBV11-2
j_call: TRBJ2-1

cdr3_aa: ASSSIRELTGELF
v_call: TRBV11-2
j_call: TRBJ2-2

cdr3_aa: ASTQGGRAETQY
v_call: TRBV19
j_call: TRBJ2-5

cdr3_aa: ASSPPRQTPSYGYT
v_call: TRBV18
j_call: TRBJ1-2

cdr3_aa: ASSGLAGAGSMDNEQF
v_call: TRBV19
j_call: TRBJ2-1

cdr3_aa: ASSRDRETQY
v_call: TRBV5-1
j_call: TRBJ2-5

cdr3_aa: ASSFGVDYGYT
v_call: TRBV27
j_call: TRBJ1-2

cdr3_aa: ASSPLDRRGETQY
v_call: TRBV7-2
j_call: TRBJ2-5

cdr3_aa: ASSQTSGSSYEQY
v_call: TRBV3-1/TRBV3-2
j_call: TRBJ2-7

cdr3_aa: ASSLAGGPNEQF
v_call: TRBV7-9
j_call: TRBJ2-1

cdr3_aa: ASSPRADRGLH
v_call: TRBV18
j_call: TRBJ1-6

cdr3_aa: ASSGPGEPNSGANVLT
v_call: TRBV9
j_call: TRBJ2-6

cdr3_aa: SASLWAQGRGYT
v_call: TRBV20-1
j_call: TRBJ1-2

cdr3_aa: ASSPPPGTGAANA
v_call: TRBV28
j_call: TRBJ1-2

cdr3_aa: ATSGLGGTGELF
v_call: TRBV24-1
j_call: TRBJ2-2

cdr3_aa: AISRDSGTDTQY
v_call: TRBV10-3
j_call: TRBJ2-3

cdr3_aa: ASSLERDRQETQY
v_call: TRBV5-1
j_call: TRBJ2-5

cdr3_aa: ASSLSGTPDEKLF
v_call: TRBV5-1
j_call: TRBJ1-4

cdr3_aa: ASSYLLGEGSYEQY
v_call: TRBV6-2/TRBV6-3
j_call: TRBJ2-7

cdr3_aa: ASSSRGEREKLF
v_call: TRBV7-9
j_call: TRBJ1-4

cdr3_aa: ASSHDGSGTRTDTQY
v_call: TRBV14
j_call: TRBJ2-3

cdr3_aa: ASSPKGQGTFYEQY
v_call: TRBV7-2
j_call: TRBJ2-7

cdr3_aa: ASSQGGQGDIYGYT
v_call: TRBV4-2
j_call: TRBJ1-2

cdr3_aa: ASSPPGTGKFDEQF
v_call: TRBV19
j_call: TRBJ2-1

cdr3_aa: ATSRGHRAYGNTIY
v_call: TRBV15
j_call: TRBJ1-3